These T cell receptor beta chains were read from a single sample in a study of OX40 agonist ivuxolimab in advanced cancers. Produced via immunoSEQ multiplex PCR; TCRdb's table is partial and in-frame only. Of roughly 45,000 clones in the sample, 88% are singletons; the top ten hold less than 3.5%. Sequenced here: CD4+ or CD8+ T cells sorted from blood, sampled in a trial of the OX40 agonist ivuxolimab. The receptors here all came from an adult with an advanced solid tumor such as melanoma, head and neck, liver or kidney cancer. Both conserved end residues are part of each CDR3. D genes are given only for firm matches. Some rows mark clone size as missing; the rest say once, few, many or name a class of expanded clone.

d_gene: .; abundance: .; v_gene: TRBV6-1; j_gene: TRBJ2-7; CDR3aa: CASSEMRGYEQYF; CDR3nt: TGTGCCAGCAGTGAGATGAGGGGATACGAGCAGTACTTC
d_gene: .; abundance: .; v_gene: TRBV30; j_gene: TRBJ1-4; CDR3aa: CAWSNLVGGSNEKLFF; CDR3nt: TGTGCCTGGAGCAACCTCGTAGGGGGGTCTAATGAAAAACTGTTTTTT
d_gene: .; abundance: few; v_gene: TRBV6-1; j_gene: TRBJ1-2; CDR3aa: CASRNPGRPSYTF; CDR3nt: TGTGCCAGCCGGAATCCGGGACGGCCCTCCTACACCTTC
d_gene: .; abundance: once; v_gene: TRBV2; j_gene: TRBJ1-5; CDR3aa: CASSWKQGGNQPQHF; CDR3nt: TGTGCCAGCAGTTGGAAACAGGGCGGGAATCAGCCCCAGCATTTT
d_gene: .; abundance: .; v_gene: TRBV5-1; j_gene: TRBJ2-1; CDR3aa: CASTPQPGAVDEQFF; CDR3nt: TGCGCCAGCACCCCCCAACCCGGGGCGGTGGATGAGCAGTTCTTC
d_gene: .; abundance: .; v_gene: TRBV6-6; j_gene: TRBJ1-5; CDR3aa: CASSSETGSNQPQHF; CDR3nt: TGTGCCAGCAGCTCTGAGACAGGTAGCAATCAGCCCCAGCATTTT
d_gene: .; abundance: .; v_gene: TRBV2; j_gene: TRBJ2-3; CDR3aa: CASSIGATSTDTQYF; CDR3nt: TGTGCCAGCAGTATCGGGGCTACGAGCACAGATACGCAGTATTTT
d_gene: .; abundance: once; v_gene: TRBV28; j_gene: TRBJ2-7; CDR3aa: CASSSQTYEQYF; CDR3nt: TGTGCCAGCAGTTCCCAGACCTACGAGCAGTACTTC
d_gene: TRBD1; abundance: .; v_gene: TRBV27; j_gene: TRBJ1-1; CDR3aa: CASSPWTGGTEAFF; CDR3nt: TGTGCCAGCAGTCCGTGGACAGGGGGCACTGAAGCTTTCTTT
d_gene: .; abundance: .; v_gene: TRBV30; j_gene: TRBJ2-7; CDR3aa: CAWSRGHIGGSYEQYF; CDR3nt: TGTGCCTGGAGTAGGGGACACATAGGGGGCTCCTACGAGCAGTACTTC
d_gene: TRBD1; abundance: .; v_gene: TRBV4-1; j_gene: TRBJ1-1; CDR3aa: CASSQGDRVNTEAFF; CDR3nt: TGCGCCAGCAGCCAAGGGGACAGGGTGAACACTGAAGCTTTCTTT
d_gene: .; abundance: .; v_gene: TRBV28; j_gene: TRBJ1-1; CDR3aa: CASSPDRTPNTEAFF; CDR3nt: TGTGCCAGCAGTCCCGACCGAACCCCAAACACTGAAGCTTTCTTT
d_gene: TRBD1; abundance: .; v_gene: TRBV9; j_gene: TRBJ1-6; CDR3aa: CASSGGTGGNSPLHF; CDR3nt: TGTGCCAGCAGCGGGGGGACAGGGGGTAATTCACCCCTCCACTTT
d_gene: .; abundance: .; v_gene: TRBV4-2; j_gene: TRBJ2-7; CDR3aa: CASSQDQLGIENEQYF; CDR3nt: TGTGCCAGCAGCCAAGATCAGCTGGGCATAGAAAACGAGCAGTACTTC
d_gene: .; abundance: .; v_gene: TRBV13; j_gene: TRBJ2-2; CDR3aa: CASSLEENTGELFF; CDR3nt: TGTGCCAGCAGCTTAGAAGAGAACACCGGGGAGCTGTTTTTT
d_gene: .; abundance: .; v_gene: TRBV11-2; j_gene: TRBJ1-1; CDR3aa: CASSFQPGNTEAFF; CDR3nt: TGTGCCAGCAGCTTCCAGCCAGGGAACACTGAAGCTTTCTTT